The 2 T cell receptor beta chains given below trace back to one sample, sequenced in a study of blood T cell repertoires in COVID-19. Measured with immunoSEQ multiplex PCR; TCRdb has only the in-frame clones, and not every one. The repertoire holds approximately 440,000 clones, with around 87% as singletons. Sequenced input: PBMCs or T cells enriched from blood (not recorded which). These receptors were collected from a woman between 18 and 29 years old who had recovered from COVID-19.

This CDR3 is CAGGTDRSYGYTF. The CDR3 DNA reads as TGTGCCGGGGGGACGGACCGTTCCTATGGCTACACCTTC. The chain employs TRBV5-4 and TRBJ1-2, with TRBD1 as a possible D gene (5 bases). V was cut by 10 bases and J by 4 bases, with 17 bases left in between. Germline assignment: CDR1 SGHNT and CDR2 YYREEE (reference sequence). This CDR3 spans 13 amino acids.

The rearrangement uses TRBV10-3 and TRBJ2-3; TRBD1 is a possible D gene (7 bases). The CDR3 sequence is 18 residues long. CDR1 is ENHRY and CDR2 is SYGVKD in the germline V gene. V was shortened by 0 bases and J by 0 bases, with 16 bases between the two germline ends. The CDR3: CAISESGSGGPSTDTQYF. The CDR3, as DNA: TGTGCCATCAGTGAGTCTGGGTCAGGGGGGCCTAGCACAGATACGCAGTATTTT.